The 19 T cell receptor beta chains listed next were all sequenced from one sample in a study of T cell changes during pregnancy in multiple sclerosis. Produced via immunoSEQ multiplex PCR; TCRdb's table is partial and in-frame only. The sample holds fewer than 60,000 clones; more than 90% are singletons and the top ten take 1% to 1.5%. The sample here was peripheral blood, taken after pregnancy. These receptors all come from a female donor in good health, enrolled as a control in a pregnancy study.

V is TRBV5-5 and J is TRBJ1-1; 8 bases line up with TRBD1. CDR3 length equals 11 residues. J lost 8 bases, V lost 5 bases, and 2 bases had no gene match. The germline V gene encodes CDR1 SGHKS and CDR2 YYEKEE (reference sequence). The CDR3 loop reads CASSRTGEAFF. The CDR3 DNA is TGTGCCAGCAGTCGGACAGGGGAAGCTTTCTTT.

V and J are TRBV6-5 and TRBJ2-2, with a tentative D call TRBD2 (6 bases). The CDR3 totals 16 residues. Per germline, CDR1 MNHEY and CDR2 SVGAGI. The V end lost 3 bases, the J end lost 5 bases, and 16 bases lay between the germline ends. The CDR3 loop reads CASSYGPSRGTGELFF. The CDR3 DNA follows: TGTGCCAGCAGTTATGGGCCCTCCCGGGGGACCGGGGAGCTGTTTTTT.

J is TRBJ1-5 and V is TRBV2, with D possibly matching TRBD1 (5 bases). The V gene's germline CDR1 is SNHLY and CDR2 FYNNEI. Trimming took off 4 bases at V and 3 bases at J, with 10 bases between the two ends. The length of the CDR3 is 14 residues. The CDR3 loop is CASSGTNPNQPQHF. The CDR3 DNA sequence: TGTGCCAGCAGTGGGACAAATCCCAATCAGCCCCAGCATTTT.

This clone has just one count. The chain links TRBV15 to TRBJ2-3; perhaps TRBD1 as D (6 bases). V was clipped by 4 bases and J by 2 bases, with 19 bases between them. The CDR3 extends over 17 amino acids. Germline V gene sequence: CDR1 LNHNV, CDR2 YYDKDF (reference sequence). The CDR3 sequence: CATSTSYRAQITDTQYF. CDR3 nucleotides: TGTGCCACCAGCACCTCCTACAGGGCACAAATCACAGATACGCAGTATTTT.

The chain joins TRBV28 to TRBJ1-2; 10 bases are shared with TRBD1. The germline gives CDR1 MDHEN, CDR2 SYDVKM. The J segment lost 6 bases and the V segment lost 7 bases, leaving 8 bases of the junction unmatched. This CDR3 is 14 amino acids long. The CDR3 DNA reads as TGTGCCAGCACAGACAGGGGGCCTGTGAATGGCTACACCTTC. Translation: CASTDRGPVNGYTF.

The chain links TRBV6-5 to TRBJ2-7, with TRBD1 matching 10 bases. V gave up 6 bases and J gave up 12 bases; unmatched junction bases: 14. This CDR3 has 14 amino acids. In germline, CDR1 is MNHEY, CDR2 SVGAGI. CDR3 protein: CASSPTLTGGRGYF. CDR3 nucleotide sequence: TGTGCCAGCAGCCCTACCCTGACAGGGGGCAGAGGGTACTTC.

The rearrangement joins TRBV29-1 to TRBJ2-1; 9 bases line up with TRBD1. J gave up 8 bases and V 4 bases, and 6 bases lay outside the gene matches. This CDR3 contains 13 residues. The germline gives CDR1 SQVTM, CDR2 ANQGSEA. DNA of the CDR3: TGCAGCGTTGCTGACAGGGGGTTTGATGAGCAGTTCTTC. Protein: CSVADRGFDEQFF.

CDR3 residues: CATQTPGDSGNTIYF. The CDR3, as DNA: TGTGCCACCCAGACACCCGGCGACTCTGGAAACACCATATATTTT. The V call is TRBV7-9, the J call TRBJ1-3; D is ambiguous. Germline CDR1 reads SEHNR; CDR2 reads FQNEAQ (reference sequence). The CDR3 length is 15 residues. Trimming pared 10 bases from V and 0 bases from J, leaving 16 bases between.

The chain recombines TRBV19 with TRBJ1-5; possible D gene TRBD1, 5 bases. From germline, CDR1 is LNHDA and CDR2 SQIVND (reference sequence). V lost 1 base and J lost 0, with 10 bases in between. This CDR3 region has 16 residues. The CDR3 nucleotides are TGTGCCAGTAGTATAGCGGCAGGGTATAGCAATCAGCCCCAGCATTTT. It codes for CASSIAAGYSNQPQHF. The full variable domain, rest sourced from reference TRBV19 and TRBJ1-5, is DGGITQSPKYLFRKEGQNVTLSCEQNLNHDAMYWYRQDPGQGLRLIYYSQIVNDFQKGDIAEGYSVSREKKESFPLTVTSAQKNPTAFYLCASSIAAGYSNQPQHFGDGTRLSIL.

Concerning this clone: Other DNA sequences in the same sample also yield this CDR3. The CDR3 loop reads CSAPVGGAGEQYF. CDR3 in DNA: TGCAGCGCTCCCGTTGGGGGGGCGGGCGAGCAGTACTTC. V gene TRBV29-1 combines with J gene TRBJ2-7; a possible D gene is TRBD2 (7 bases). The germline gives CDR1 SQVTM, CDR2 ANQGSEA. There are 13 residues in the CDR3. Trimming left V 7 bases short and J 6 bases short, with 19 bases between.

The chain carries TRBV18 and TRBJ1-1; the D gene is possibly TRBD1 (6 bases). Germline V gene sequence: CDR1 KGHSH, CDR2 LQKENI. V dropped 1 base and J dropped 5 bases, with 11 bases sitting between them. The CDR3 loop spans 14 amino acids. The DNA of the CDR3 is TGTGCCAGCTCACCACAAGGACAGATGACTGAAGCTTTCTTT. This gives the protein CASSPQGQMTEAFF.

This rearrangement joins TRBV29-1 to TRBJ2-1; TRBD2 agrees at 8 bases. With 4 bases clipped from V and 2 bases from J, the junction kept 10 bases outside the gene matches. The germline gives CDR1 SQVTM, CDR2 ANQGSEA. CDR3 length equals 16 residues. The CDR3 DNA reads TGCAGCGTTGCCGGTCGGGAGGGCCGGACCTACAATGAGCAGTTCTTC. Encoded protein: CSVAGREGRTYNEQFF.

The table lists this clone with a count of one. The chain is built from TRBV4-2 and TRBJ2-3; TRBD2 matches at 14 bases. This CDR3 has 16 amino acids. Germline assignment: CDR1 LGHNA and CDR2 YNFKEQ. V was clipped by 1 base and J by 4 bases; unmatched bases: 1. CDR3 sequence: CASSQGTSGGSDTQYF. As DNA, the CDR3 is TGTGCCAGCAGCCAAGGGACTAGCGGGGGGTCAGATACGCAGTATTTT.

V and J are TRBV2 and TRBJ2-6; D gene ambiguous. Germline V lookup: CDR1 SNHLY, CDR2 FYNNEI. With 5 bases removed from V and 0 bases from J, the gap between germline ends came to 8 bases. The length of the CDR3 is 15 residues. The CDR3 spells CASSPTVSGANVLTF. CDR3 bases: TGTGCCAGCAGTCCTACCGTCTCTGGGGCCAACGTCCTGACTTTC. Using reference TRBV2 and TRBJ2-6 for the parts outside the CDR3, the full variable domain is EPEVTQTPSHQVTQMGQEVILRCVPISNHLYFYWYRQILGQKVEFLVSFYNNEISEKSEIFDDQFSVERPDGSNFTLKIRSTKLEDSAMYFCASSPTVSGANVLTFGAGSRLTVL.

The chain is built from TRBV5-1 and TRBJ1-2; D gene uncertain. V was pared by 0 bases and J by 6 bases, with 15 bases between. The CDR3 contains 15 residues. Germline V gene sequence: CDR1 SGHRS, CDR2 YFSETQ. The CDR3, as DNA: TGCGCCAGCAGCTTGGGGGAGGTCAGAGGCGATGGCTACACCTTC. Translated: CASSLGEVRGDGYTF. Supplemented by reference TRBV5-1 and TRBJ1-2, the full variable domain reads KAGVTQTPRYLIKTRGQQVTLSCSPISGHRSVSWYQQTPGQGLQFLFEYFSETQRNKGNFPGRFSGRQFSNSRSEMNVSTLELGDSALYLCASSLGEVRGDGYTFGSGTRLTVV.

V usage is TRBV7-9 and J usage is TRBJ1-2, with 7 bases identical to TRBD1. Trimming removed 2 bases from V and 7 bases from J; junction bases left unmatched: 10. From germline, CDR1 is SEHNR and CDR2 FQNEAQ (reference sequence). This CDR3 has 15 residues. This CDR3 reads CASSLYQGVNGGYTF. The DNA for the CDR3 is TGTGCCAGCAGCTTATACCAGGGGGTTAACGGTGGCTACACCTTC.

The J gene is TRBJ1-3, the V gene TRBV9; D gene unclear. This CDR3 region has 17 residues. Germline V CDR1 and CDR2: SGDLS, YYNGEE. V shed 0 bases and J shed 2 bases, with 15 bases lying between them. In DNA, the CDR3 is TGTGCCAGCAGCGTAGACTTGGGTGGGCAGCCTGGAAACACCATATATTTT. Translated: CASSVDLGGQPGNTIYF.

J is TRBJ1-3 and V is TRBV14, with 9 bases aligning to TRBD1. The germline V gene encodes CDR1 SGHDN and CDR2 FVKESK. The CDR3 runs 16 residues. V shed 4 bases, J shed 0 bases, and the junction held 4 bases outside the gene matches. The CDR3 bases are TGTGCCAGCAGCCCGGGACAGGGTATCTCTGGAAACACCATATATTTT. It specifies CASSPGQGISGNTIYF.

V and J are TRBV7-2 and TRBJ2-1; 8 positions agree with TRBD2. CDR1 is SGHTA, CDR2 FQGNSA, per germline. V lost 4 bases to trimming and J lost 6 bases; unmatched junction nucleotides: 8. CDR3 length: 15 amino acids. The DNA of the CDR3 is TGTGCCAGCAGCTCGAGGACGGGGGGGCGCAATGAGCAGTTCTTC. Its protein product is CASSSRTGGRNEQFF.